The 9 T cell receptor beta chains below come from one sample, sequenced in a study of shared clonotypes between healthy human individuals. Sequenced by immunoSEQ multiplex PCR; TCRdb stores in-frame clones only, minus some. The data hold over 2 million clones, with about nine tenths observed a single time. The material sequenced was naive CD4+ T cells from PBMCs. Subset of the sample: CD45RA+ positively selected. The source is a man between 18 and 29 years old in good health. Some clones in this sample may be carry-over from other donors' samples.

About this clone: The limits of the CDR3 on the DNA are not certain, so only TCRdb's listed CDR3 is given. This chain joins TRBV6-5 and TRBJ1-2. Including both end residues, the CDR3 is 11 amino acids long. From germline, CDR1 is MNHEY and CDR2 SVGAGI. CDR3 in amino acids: CASSSVRGYTF.

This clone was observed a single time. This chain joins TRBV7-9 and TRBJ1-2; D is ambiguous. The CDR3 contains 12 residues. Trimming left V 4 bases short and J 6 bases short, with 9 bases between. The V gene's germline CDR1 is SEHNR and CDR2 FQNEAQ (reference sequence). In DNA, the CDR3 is TGTGCCAGCAGCTCGGGGAGAAATGGCTACACCTTC. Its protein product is CASSSGRNGYTF.

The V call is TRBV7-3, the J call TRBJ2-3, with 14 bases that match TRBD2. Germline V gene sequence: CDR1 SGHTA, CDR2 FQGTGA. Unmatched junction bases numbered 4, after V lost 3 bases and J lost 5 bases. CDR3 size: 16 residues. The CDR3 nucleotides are TGTGCCAGCAGCTTGGGACTAGCGGGAGTGGTAGATACGCAGTATTTT. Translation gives CASSLGLAGVVDTQYF.

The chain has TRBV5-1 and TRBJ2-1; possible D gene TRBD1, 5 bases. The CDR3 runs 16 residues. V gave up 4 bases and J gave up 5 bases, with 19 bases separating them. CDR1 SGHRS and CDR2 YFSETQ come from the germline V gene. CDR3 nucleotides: TGCGCCAGCAGCCCGGGCCCGAATTGGGGCCACAATGAGCAGTTCTTC. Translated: CASSPGPNWGHNEQFF. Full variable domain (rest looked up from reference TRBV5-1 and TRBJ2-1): KAGVTQTPRYLIKTRGQQVTLSCSPISGHRSVSWYQQTPGQGLQFLFEYFSETQRNKGNFPGRFSGRQFSNSRSEMNVSTLELGDSALYLCASSPGPNWGHNEQFFGPGTRLTVL.

CDR3 nucleotides: TGCGCCAGCAGCTTGACCGGGACAGGGAATTCCTACAATGAGCAGTTCTTC. Its protein is CASSLTGTGNSYNEQFF. The chain combines TRBV5-1 with TRBJ2-1; TRBD1 agrees at 9 bases. The CDR3 length is 17 residues. CDR1 is SGHRS and CDR2 is YFSETQ in the germline V gene. Unmatched junction bases numbered 6, after V lost 1 base and J lost 1 base.

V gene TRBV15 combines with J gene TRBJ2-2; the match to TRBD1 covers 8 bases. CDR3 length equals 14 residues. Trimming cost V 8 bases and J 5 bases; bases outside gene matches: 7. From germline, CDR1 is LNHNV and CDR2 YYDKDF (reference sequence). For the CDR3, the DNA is TGTGCCACCCGACAGGGGATGGGAACCGGGGAGCTGTTTTTT. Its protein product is CATRQGMGTGELFF. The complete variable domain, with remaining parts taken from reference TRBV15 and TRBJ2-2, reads DAMVIQNPRYQVTQFGKPVTLSCSQTLNHNVMYWYQQKSSQAPKLLFHYYDKDFNNEADTPDNFQSRRPNTSFCFLDIRSPGLGDTAMYLCATRQGMGTGELFFGEGSRLTVL.

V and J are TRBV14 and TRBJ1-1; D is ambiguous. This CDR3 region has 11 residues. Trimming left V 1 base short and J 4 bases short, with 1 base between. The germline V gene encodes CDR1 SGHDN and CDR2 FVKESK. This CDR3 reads CASSQVTEAFF. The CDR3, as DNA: TGTGCCAGCAGCCAAGTCACTGAAGCTTTCTTT.

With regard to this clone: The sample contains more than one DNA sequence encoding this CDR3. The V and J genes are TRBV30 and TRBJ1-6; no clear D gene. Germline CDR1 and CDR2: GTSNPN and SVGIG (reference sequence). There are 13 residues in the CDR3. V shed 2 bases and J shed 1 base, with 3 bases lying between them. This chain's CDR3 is CAWSPSYNSPLHF. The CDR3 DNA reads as TGTGCCTGGAGTCCGTCCTATAATTCACCCCTCCACTTT. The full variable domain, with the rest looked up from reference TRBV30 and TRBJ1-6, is SQTIHQWPATLVQPVGSPLSLECTVEGTSNPNLYWYRQAAGRGLQLLFYSVGIGQISSEVPQNLSASRPQDRQFILSSKKLLLSDSGFYLCAWSPSYNSPLHFGNGTRLTVT.

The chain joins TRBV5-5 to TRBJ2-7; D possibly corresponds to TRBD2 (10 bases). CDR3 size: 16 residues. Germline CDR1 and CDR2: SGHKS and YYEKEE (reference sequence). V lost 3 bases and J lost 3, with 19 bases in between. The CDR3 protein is CASSSQGASGGYEQYF. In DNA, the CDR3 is TGTGCCAGCAGCTCACAGGGGGCTAGCGGGGGCTACGAGCAGTACTTC.